The rows below give T cell receptor beta chains drawn from one sample of a study of blood T cell repertoires in COVID-19. TCRdb keeps only in-frame clones here, not all; method: immunoSEQ multiplex PCR. The sample holds around 250,000 clones, approximately 78% seen once. The sample was peripheral blood. These receptors originate from a woman aged 18-35 years with acute or convalescent COVID-19. The CDR3 runs from the conserved cysteine through the conserved F or W. A D gene is named only where the DNA matches it firmly. Expanded clones are given a class, and other clones once, few, many or no size at all.

j_gene	d_gene	abundance	v_gene	CDR3aa	CDR3nt
TRBJ2-6	NA	NA	TRBV6-2/TRBV6-3	CASSYSLAGPSSGANVLTF	TGTGCCAGCAGTTACTCGCTGGCAGGCCCAAGCTCTGGGGCCAACGTCCTGACTTTC
TRBJ2-5	NA	NA	TRBV18	CASSPSETQYF	TGTGCCAGCTCACCCTCAGAGACCCAGTACTTC
TRBJ1-1	TRBD1	NA	TRBV6-5	CASSMDRGLEAFF	TGTGCCAGCAGTATGGACAGGGGGCTTGAAGCTTTCTTT
TRBJ2-6	NA	NA	TRBV2	CASSTRKGDKPGANVLTF	TGTGCCAGCAGTACCCGAAAAGGGGACAAGCCTGGGGCCAACGTCCTGACTTTC
TRBJ2-7	NA	NA	TRBV21-1	CASSIGQREFYEQYF	TGTGCCAGCAGCATCGGACAGCGAGAATTCTACGAGCAGTACTTC
TRBJ1-6	NA	NA	TRBV27	CASSFFPRRGGTSYNSPLHF	TGTGCCAGCAGTTTTTTTCCCCGGAGGGGGGGGACCTCCTATAATTCACCCCTCCACTTT
TRBJ2-1	NA	NA	TRBV11-2	CASSLDLAALSYNEQFF	TGTGCCAGCAGCTTAGATTTAGCGGCGCTTTCCTACAATGAGCAGTTCTTC
TRBJ2-7	NA	NA	TRBV18	CASSDTNYEQYF	TGTGCCAGCTCAGACACGAACTACGAGCAGTACTTC
TRBJ2-7	TRBD2	NA	TRBV11-2	CASSLDGLAAGYEQYF	TGTGCCAGCAGCTTAGATGGACTAGCGGCCGGCTACGAGCAGTACTTC
TRBJ2-7	NA	NA	TRBV6-2/TRBV6-3	CASSYSGRTYEQYF	TGTGCCAGCAGTTACTCGGGGAGGACCTACGAGCAGTACTTC
TRBJ2-1	TRBD2	NA	TRBV7-7	CASSPSSGYNEQFF	TGTGCTAGCAGCCCCTCTAGCGGATACAATGAGCAGTTCTTC
TRBJ2-1	TRBD2	NA	TRBV14	CASSQGWGGAEQFF	TGTGCCAGCAGCCAGGGTTGGGGGGGAGCTGAGCAGTTCTTC
TRBJ1-1	NA	NA	TRBV10-3	CAIRSGDTEAFF	TGTGCCATCAGAAGCGGGGACACTGAAGCTTTCTTT
TRBJ2-3	NA	NA	TRBV6-4	CASSKDSGTDTQYF	TGTGCCAGCAGTAAGGACAGCGGCACAGATACGCAGTATTTT
TRBJ2-7	TRBD2	once	TRBV5-4	CASSAFSGSSYEQYF	TGTGCCAGCAGCGCCTTTAGCGGGAGCTCCTACGAGCAGTACTTC
TRBJ2-1	NA	NA	TRBV20-1	CSARTVDEQFF	TGCAGTGCCCGGACTGTTGATGAGCAGTTCTTC
TRBJ1-4	TRBD1	once	TRBV3-1/TRBV3-2	CASSPSTGGGNEKLFF	TGTGCCAGCAGCCCTTCGACAGGGGGGGGTAATGAAAAACTGTTTTTT
TRBJ2-7	TRBD2	NA	TRBV5-1	CASRTGLAGVYEQYF	TGCGCCAGCAGAACTGGACTAGCGGGAGTCTACGAGCAGTACTTC
TRBJ2-3	TRBD1	NA	TRBV28	CASSPGQGVKSTDTQYF	TGTGCCAGCAGTCCAGGACAGGGGGTGAAGAGCACAGATACGCAGTATTTT
TRBJ2-7	TRBD2	once	TRBV4-3	CASSQDRSSGSLYEQYF	TGCGCCAGCAGCCAAGATAGGTCTAGCGGGAGTTTGTACGAGCAGTACTTC